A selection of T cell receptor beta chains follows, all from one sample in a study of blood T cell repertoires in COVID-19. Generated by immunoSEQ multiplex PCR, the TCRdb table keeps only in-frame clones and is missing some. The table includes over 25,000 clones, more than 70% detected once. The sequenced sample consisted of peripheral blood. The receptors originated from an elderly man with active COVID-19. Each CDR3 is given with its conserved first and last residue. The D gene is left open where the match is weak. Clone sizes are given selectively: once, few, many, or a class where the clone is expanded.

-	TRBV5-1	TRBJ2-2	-	CASSFEVTGELFF	TGCGCCAGCAGCTTTGAGGTCACCGGGGAGCTGTTTTTT
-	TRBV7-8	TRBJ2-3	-	CASSLGMPTDTQYF	TGTGCCAGCAGCCTCGGGATGCCCACAGATACGCAGTATTTT
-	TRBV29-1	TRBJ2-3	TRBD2	CSVSTGTRGDTQYF	TGCAGCGTTAGCACCGGGACTAGGGGGGATACGCAGTATTTT
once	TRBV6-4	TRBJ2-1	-	CASSGTPGLEQFF	TGTGCCAGCAGTGGAACTCCAGGACTCGAGCAGTTCTTC
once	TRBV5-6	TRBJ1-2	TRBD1	CASSLPTGGSVGGYTF	TGTGCCAGCAGCTTGCCGACAGGGGGGTCGGTGGGAGGCTACACCTTC
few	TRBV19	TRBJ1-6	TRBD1	CASSTLDRSPLHF	TGTGCCAGTAGTACCCTGGACAGGTCACCCCTCCACTTT
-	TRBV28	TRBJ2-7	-	CAGGGGSYEQYF	TGTGCCGGGGGAGGGGGTTCCTACGAGCAGTACTTC
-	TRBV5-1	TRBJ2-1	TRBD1	CASSFTGGRNEQFF	TGCGCCAGCAGCTTCACAGGGGGCAGGAATGAGCAGTTCTTC
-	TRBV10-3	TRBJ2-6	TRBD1	CAISEGQVGANVLTF	TGTGCCATCAGTGAGGGACAGGTTGGGGCCAACGTCCTGACTTTC
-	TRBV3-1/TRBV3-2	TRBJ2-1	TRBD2	CASSRTSGGLNEQFF	TGTGCCAGCAGCCGGACTAGCGGGGGGCTCAATGAGCAGTTCTTC
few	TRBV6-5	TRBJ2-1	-	CASRSNGPNEQFF	TGTGCCAGCAGATCAAACGGTCCCAATGAGCAGTTCTTC
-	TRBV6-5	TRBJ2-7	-	CASSFQGRDEQYF	TGTGCCAGCAGTTTCCAGGGGAGGGACGAGCAGTACTTC
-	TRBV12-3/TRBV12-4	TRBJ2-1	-	CASSFDSAHEQFF	TGTGCCAGCAGTTTTGATAGCGCCCATGAGCAGTTCTTC
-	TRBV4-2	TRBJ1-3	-	CASSQDSRSGNTIYF	TGTGCCAGCAGCCAAGACAGTCGCTCTGGAAACACCATATATTTT
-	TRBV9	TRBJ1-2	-	CASSVALGAQGTIYGYTF	TGTGCCAGCAGCGTAGCTCTAGGGGCACAGGGAACCATCTATGGCTACACCTTC
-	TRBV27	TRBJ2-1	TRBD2	CASSLAGGSYEQFF	TGTGCCAGCAGCTTAGCGGGGGGTAGCTATGAGCAGTTCTTC
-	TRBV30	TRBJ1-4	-	CAWSVRATGWEKLFF	TGTGCCTGGAGTGTACGAGCTACAGGGTGGGAAAAACTGTTTTTT
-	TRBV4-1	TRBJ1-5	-	CASSNREIQGRVRQPQHF	TGCGCCAGCAGCAACCGAGAGATACAGGGAAGGGTCCGGCAGCCCCAGCATTTT
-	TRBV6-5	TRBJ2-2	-	CASSPEGSWSELFF	TGTGCCAGCAGTCCCGAGGGTAGCTGGTCGGAGCTGTTTTTT
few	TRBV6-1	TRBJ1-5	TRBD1	CASSALRTGGFQPQHF	TGTGCCAGCAGTGCGTTACGGACAGGGGGCTTTCAGCCCCAGCATTTT
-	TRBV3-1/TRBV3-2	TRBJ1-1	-	CASSSGVMNTEAFF	TGTGCCAGCAGCAGCGGGGTTATGAACACTGAAGCTTTCTTT
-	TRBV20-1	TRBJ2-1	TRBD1	CSGTEYNEQFF	TGCAGCGGGACAGAATACAATGAGCAGTTCTTC
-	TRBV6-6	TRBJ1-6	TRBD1	CASSNGQAASSPLHF	TGTGCCAGCAGTAATGGACAGGCCGCGAGTTCACCCCTCCACTTT
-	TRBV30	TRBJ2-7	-	CAWGLVYEQYF	TGTGCCTGGGGACTCGTCTACGAGCAGTACTTC
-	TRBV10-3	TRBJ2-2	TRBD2	CAISMSGGRRTGELFF	TGTGCCATCAGCATGAGCGGGGGGAGGCGGACCGGGGAGCTGTTTTTT
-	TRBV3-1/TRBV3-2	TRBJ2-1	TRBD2	CASSQAGGRNEQFF	TGTGCCAGCAGCCAAGCGGGGGGGCGTAATGAGCAGTTCTTC
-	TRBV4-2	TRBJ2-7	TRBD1	CASSQEDRGSSYEQYF	TGTGCCAGCAGCCAAGAGGACAGGGGTAGCTCCTACGAGCAGTACTTC